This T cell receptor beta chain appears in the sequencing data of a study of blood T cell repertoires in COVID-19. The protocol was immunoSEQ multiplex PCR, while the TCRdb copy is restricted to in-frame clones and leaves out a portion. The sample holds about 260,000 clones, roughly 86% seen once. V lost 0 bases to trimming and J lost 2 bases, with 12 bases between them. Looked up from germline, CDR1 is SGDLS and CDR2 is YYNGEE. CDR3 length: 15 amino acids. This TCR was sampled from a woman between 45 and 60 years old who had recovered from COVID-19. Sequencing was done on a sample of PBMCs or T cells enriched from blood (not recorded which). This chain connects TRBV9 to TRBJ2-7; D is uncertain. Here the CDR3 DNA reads TGTGCCAGCAGCGTAGACTTCTCCAATACCTACGAGCAGTACTTC. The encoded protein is CASSVDFSNTYEQYF.